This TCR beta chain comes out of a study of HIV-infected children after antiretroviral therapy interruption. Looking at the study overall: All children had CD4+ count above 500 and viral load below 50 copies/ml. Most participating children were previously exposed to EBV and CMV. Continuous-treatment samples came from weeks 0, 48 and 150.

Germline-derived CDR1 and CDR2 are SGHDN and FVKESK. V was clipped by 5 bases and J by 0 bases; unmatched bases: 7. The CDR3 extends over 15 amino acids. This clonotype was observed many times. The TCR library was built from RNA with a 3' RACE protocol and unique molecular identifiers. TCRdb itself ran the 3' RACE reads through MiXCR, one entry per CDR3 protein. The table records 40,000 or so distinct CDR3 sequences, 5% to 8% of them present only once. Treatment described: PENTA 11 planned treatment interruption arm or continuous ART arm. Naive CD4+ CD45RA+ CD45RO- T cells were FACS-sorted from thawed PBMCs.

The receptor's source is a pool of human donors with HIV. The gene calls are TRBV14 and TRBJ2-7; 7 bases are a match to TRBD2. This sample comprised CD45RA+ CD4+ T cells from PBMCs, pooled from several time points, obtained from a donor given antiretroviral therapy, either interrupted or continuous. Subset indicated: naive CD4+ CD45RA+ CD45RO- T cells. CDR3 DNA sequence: TGTGCCAGCAGCAAAAACGGGGGGAGCTCCTACGAGCAGTACTTC. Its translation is CASSKNGGSSYEQYF.